The present entry profiles one T cell receptor (beta chain) with its context. Antigen unknown. Researchers divided each subset's genomic DNA evenly across several immunoSEQ plates. Original analysis: ImmunoSEQ only sent back junction sequences with no quality scores, so filtering was done differently. TCRdb keeps only in-frame clones here, not all; method: immunoSEQ multiplex PCR. Clonal size and the V and J genes are those of that table, whereas D and trimming came from the DNA. The sample contains approximately 2,000,000 clones, approximately 90% of which appear only once. The sample originates from a study of shared clonotypes between healthy human individuals. The CDR3 is 14 residues long. V gave up 7 bases and J gave up 0 bases, with 7 bases separating them. Germline CDR1 reads SNHLY; CDR2 reads FYNNEI. Broader study findings: Researchers found naive subsets generally carried larger estimated richness than memory subsets.

Caucasian adults residing in Nashville, Tennessee made up all the donors. The sequence came from a man aged 18-30 years in good health. Some clones in this sample may be carry-over from other donors' samples. Source material: naive CD4+ T cells from PBMCs. Specified subset: CD45RA+ positively selected. The gene calls are TRBV2 and TRBJ2-6, with TRBD2 as a possible D gene (5 bases). The CDR3 DNA is TGTGCCAGCAAAGGGAGCTCTGGGGCCAACGTCCTGACTTTC. It encodes CASKGSSGANVLTF.